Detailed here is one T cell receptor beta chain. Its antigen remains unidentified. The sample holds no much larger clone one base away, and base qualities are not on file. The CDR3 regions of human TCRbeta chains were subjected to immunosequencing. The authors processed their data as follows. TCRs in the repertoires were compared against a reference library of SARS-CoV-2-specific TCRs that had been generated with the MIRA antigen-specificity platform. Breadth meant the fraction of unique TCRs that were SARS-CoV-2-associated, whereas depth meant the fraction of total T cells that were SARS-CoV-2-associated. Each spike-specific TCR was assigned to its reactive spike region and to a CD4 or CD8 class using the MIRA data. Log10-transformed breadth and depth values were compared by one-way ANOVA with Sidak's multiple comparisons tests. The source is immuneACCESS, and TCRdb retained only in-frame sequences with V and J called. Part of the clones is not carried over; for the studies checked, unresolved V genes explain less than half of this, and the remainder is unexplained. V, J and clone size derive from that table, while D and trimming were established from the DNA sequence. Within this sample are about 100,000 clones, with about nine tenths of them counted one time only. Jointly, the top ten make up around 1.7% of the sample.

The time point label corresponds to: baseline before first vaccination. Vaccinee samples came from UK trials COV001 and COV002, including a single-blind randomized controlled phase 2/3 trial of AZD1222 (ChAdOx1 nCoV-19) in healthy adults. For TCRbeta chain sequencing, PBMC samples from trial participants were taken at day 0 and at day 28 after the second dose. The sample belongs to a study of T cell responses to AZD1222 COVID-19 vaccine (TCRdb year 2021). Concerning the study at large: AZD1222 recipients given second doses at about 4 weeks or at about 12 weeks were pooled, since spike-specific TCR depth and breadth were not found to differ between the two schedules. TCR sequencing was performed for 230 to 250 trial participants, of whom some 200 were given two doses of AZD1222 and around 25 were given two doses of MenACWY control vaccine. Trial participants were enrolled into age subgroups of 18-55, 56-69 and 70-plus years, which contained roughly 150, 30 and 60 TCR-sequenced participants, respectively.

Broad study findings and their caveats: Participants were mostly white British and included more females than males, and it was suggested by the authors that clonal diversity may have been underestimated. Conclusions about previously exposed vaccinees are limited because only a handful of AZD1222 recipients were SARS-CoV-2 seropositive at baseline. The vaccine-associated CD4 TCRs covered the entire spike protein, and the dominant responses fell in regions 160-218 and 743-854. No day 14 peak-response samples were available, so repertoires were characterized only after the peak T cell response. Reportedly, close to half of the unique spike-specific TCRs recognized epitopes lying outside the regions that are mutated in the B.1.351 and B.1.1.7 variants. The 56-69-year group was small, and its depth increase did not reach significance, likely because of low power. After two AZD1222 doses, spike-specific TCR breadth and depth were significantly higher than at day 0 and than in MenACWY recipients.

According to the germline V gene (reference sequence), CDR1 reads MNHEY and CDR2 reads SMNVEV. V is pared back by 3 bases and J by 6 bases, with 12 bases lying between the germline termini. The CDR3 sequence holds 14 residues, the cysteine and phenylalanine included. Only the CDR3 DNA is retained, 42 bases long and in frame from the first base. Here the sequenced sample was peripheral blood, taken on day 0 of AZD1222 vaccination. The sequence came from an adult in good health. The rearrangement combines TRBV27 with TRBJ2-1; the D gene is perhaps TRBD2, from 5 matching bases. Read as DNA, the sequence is TGTGCCAGCAGTTTTCGTTCCGAGGGCAATGAGCAGTTCTTC. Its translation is CASSFRSEGNEQFF.